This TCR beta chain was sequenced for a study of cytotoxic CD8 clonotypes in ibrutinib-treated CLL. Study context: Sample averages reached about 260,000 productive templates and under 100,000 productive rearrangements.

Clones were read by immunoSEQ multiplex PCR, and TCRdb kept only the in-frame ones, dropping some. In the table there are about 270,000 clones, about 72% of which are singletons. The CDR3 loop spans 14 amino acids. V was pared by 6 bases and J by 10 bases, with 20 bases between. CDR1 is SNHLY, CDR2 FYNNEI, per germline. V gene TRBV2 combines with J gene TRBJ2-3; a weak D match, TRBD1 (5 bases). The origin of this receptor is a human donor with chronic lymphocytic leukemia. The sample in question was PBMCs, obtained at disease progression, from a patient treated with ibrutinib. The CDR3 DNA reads TGTGCCAGCAGGTCCGACTGGGCGGTACAGGCGCAGTATTTT. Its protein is CASRSDWAVQAQYF.